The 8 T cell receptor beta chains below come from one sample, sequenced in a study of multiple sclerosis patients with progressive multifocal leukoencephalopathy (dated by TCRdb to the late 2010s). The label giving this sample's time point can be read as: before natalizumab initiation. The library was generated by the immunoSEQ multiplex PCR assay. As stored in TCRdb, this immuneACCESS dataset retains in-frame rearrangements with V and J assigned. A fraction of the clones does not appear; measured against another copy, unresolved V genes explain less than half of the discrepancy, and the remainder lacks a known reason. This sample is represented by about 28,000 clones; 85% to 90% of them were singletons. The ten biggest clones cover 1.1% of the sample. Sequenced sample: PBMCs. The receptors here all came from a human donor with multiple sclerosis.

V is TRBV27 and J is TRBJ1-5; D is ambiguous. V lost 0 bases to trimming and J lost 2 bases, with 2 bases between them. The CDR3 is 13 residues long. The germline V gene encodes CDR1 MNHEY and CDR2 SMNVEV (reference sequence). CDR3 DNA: TGTGCCAGCAGTTTATCGGGCAATCAGCCCCAGCATTTT. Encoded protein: CASSLSGNQPQHF.

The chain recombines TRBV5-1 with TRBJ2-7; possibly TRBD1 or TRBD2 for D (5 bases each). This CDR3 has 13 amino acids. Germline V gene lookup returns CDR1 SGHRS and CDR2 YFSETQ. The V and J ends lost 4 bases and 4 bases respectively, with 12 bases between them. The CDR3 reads CASSASGQYEQYF. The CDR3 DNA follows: TGCGCCAGCAGCGCGTCGGGGCAGTACGAGCAGTACTTC.

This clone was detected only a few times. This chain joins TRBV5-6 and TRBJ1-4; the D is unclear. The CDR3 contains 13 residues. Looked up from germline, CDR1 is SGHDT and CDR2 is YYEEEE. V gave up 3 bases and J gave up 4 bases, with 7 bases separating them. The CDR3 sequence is CASSWALNEKLFF. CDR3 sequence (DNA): TGTGCCAGCAGCTGGGCGCTTAATGAAAAACTGTTTTTT.

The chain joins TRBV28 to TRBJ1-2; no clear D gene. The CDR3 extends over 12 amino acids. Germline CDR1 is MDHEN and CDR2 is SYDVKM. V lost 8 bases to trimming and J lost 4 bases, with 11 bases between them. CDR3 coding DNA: TGTGCCAGCGGGTACGGCCTCTATGGCTACACCTTC. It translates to CASGYGLYGYTF.

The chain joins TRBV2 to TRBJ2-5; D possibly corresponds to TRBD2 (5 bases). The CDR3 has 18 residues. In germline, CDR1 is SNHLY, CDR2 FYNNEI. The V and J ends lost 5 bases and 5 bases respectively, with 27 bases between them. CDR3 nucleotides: TGTGCCAGCAGTAGGGATGTCACCGGGATAATGTCTAGGGAGACCCAGTACTTC. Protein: CASSRDVTGIMSRETQYF.

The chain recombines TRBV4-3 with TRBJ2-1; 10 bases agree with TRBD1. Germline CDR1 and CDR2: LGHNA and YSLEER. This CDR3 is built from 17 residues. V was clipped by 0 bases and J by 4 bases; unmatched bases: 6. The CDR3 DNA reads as TGCGCCAGCAGCCAAGATATAGGGGACAGGGGATACAATGAGCAGTTCTTC. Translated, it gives CASSQDIGDRGYNEQFF.

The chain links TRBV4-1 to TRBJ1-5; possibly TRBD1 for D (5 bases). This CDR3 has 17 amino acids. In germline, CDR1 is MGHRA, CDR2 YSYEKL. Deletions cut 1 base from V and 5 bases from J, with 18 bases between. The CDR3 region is CASSQGVGQGGDQPQHF. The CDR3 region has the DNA TGCGCCAGCAGCCAAGGAGTTGGGCAGGGTGGAGATCAGCCCCAGCATTTT.

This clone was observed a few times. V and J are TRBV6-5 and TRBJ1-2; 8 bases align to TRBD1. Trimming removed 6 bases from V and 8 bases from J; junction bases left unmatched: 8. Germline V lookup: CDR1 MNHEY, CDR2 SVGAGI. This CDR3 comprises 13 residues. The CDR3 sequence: CASSHDRGQGYTF. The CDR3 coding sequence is TGTGCCAGCAGCCATGACAGGGGCCAAGGCTACACCTTC.